A selection of T cell receptor beta chains follows, all from one sample in a study of neurological immune-mediated disorders. TCRdb passed the 5' RACE reads through MiXCR, listing each CDR3 protein once. Of 84,000 or so distinct CDR3 sequences listed, 4.3% are singletons. The sample taken for sequencing was PBMCs. These receptors were collected from a woman in her fifties or sixties with multiple sclerosis. Each CDR3 is given with its conserved first and last residue. The order of the fields is D gene, V gene, CDR3 protein. The D gene is left open where the match is weak.

- TRBV20-1 CSARDLAGDNSPLHF
TRBD1 TRBV5-1 CASSSHTGGGGFF
- TRBV6-5 CASRKQGLNTEAFF
- TRBV6-5 CASSYSAAANYGYTF
TRBD2 TRBV5-1 CASRSEASGGGRTDTQYF
- TRBV5-4 CASNRADSYEQYF
- TRBV2 CASSEGAGLNTEAFF
- TRBV27 CASRPSWLSNYGYTF
- TRBV5-1 CASSQGSREGIQYF
- TRBV5-6 CASSLRVRGELSYEQYF
- TRBV6-5 CASSYRGGDTQYF
TRBD2 TRBV7-9 CASSLDSGGTYEQYF
- TRBV5-1 CASSLPPRGEQYF
- TRBV11-2 CASSLSPDGDGYTF
- TRBV10-3 CAISEGISSTDTQYF
- TRBV20-1 CSARSDSNQPQHF
TRBD2 TRBV5-1 CASSLTSGGSYNEQFF
- TRBV10-3 CAIRGPMTTEAFF
TRBD1 TRBV5-7 CASSRAGTGRSGANVLTF
TRBD2 TRBV5-1 CASRGAGGRNEQFF
TRBD1 TRBV7-8 CASSLVSGTDREAFF
- TRBV27 CASSFWRGGHNEQFF
TRBD2 TRBV6-2/TRBV6-3 CASSYGGLAGYQETQYF
- TRBV5-4 CASTLGGAGELFF
- TRBV5-1 CASSPVESPNTEAFF
- TRBV12-3/TRBV12-4 CASSLKRTGPNTEAFF